One sample yielded the 10 T cell receptor beta chains listed below, sequenced in a study of blood T cell repertoires in COVID-19. Measured with immunoSEQ multiplex PCR; TCRdb has only the in-frame clones, and not every one. The table lists just under 350,000 clones, roughly 86% of them singletons. Sequences were obtained from peripheral blood. All receptors come from a woman aged 70 to 79 with COVID-19, enrolled during active disease.

This clone has a single count. This chain joins TRBV7-2 and TRBJ1-4, with D maybe TRBD1 (5 bases). The CDR3 has 15 residues. Trimming stripped 1 base from V and 5 bases from J, with 11 bases between. Looked up from germline, CDR1 is SGHTA and CDR2 is FQGNSA. CDR3 sequence (DNA): TGTGCCAGCAGCTTAGATCGGGGGAACAATGAAAAACTGTTTTTT. Residues: CASSLDRGNNEKLFF.

The chain combines TRBV11-2 with TRBJ2-5, with 9 nucleotides matching TRBD1. This CDR3 is 16 amino acids long. The germline gives CDR1 SGHAT, CDR2 FQNNGV. The junction had 11 bases not matched to a gene; V was cut back by 6 bases and J by 3 bases. CDR3 bases: TGTGCCAGCAGGGTGATCGGGACAGGGTTTGAAGAGACCCAGTACTTC. Translated: CASRVIGTGFEETQYF.

The J gene is TRBJ2-5, the V gene TRBV11-2; 11 bases fit TRBD2. Germline CDR1 reads SGHAT; CDR2 reads FQNNGV. With 6 bases clipped from V and 5 bases from J, the junction kept 8 bases outside the gene matches. The CDR3 loop spans 15 amino acids. The CDR3 sequence is CASSRSGGAGETQYF. Here the CDR3 DNA reads TGTGCCAGCAGTCGTAGCGGGGGGGCCGGTGAGACCCAGTACTTC.

CDR3: CASSYPSGGAGEQYF. The CDR3 nucleotides are TGTGCCAGCAGCTACCCTAGCGGGGGGGCGGGGGAGCAGTACTTC. The chain is built from TRBV6-5 and TRBJ2-7, with 12 positions matching TRBD2. The CDR3 is made up of 15 amino acids. CDR1 MNHEY and CDR2 SVGAGI come from the germline V gene. V was pared by 6 bases and J by 7 bases, with 10 bases of the junction left unmatched.

This clone was seen just once. J is TRBJ1-6 and V is TRBV6-5, with TRBD1 matching over 7 bases. V lost 3 bases to trimming and J lost 8 bases; unmatched junction nucleotides: 7. The CDR3 is 15 amino acids. Germline V gene lookup returns CDR1 MNHEY and CDR2 SVGAGI. CDR3 protein: CASSYSDRADSPLHF. The CDR3, as DNA: TGTGCCAGCAGTTATTCCGACAGGGCTGATTCACCCCTCCACTTT.

This chain joins TRBV2 and TRBJ2-2; the D is unclear. V dropped 2 bases and J dropped 6 bases, with 10 bases sitting between them. This CDR3 is 14 amino acids long. Germline V gene data show CDR1 as SNHLY and CDR2 as FYNNEI. DNA of the CDR3: TGTGCCAGCAGTGAACGCGAGAGATCCGGGGAGCTGTTTTTT. It encodes CASSERERSGELFF. The full variable domain, rest sourced from reference TRBV2 and TRBJ2-2, is EPEVTQTPSHQVTQMGQEVILRCVPISNHLYFYWYRQILGQKVEFLVSFYNNEISEKSEIFDDQFSVERPDGSNFTLKIRSTKLEDSAMYFCASSERERSGELFFGEGSRLTVL.

The chain carries TRBV3-1 (or the pseudogene TRBV3-2) and TRBJ1-1; the D gene is possibly TRBD1 (5 bases). The germline CDR1 and CDR2 sequences are LGHDT and YNNKEL (reference sequence). The V end was cut by 0 bases, the J end by 3 bases, with 8 bases between. The CDR3 spans 14 residues. For the CDR3, the DNA is TGTGCCAGCAGCCAAGATGGGGGGGACACTGAAGCTTTCTTT. Encoded protein: CASSQDGGDTEAFF.

This chain joins TRBV28 and TRBJ2-2; 8 nucleotides agree with TRBD2. Per germline, CDR1 MDHEN and CDR2 SYDVKM. The CDR3 has 14 amino acids. Losses at the gene ends were 6 bases for V and 4 bases for J; bases not matched to a gene: 4. The CDR3 DNA follows: TGTGCCAGCAGGGCGGGGGGTAGCACCGGGGAGCTGTTTTTT. This translates into CASRAGGSTGELFF.

This clone was seen a handful of times. The genes are TRBV27 and TRBJ2-7; maybe TRBD1 (6 bases). Germline CDR1 MNHEY, CDR2 SMNVEV (reference sequence). V was clipped by 6 bases and J by 2 bases, with 14 bases between them. The CDR3 consists of 14 residues. The chain's CDR3 is CASRPTGTTYEQYF. The CDR3 DNA reads TGTGCCAGCAGGCCGACAGGAACGACCTACGAGCAGTACTTC.

The genes are TRBV5-4 and TRBJ1-2; 7 nucleotides line up with TRBD1. J lost 4 bases, V lost 3 bases, and 12 bases had no gene match. Germline V gene sequence: CDR1 SGHNT, CDR2 YYREEE (reference sequence). This CDR3 spans 16 amino acids. CDR3 bases: TGTGCCAGCAGCTCTCTAGAGGACAGGAACTTCTATGGCTACACCTTC. It specifies CASSSLEDRNFYGYTF.